The 5 T cell receptor beta chains given below trace back to one sample, sequenced in a study of quantifying T cell responses using KT2 cells. Across the study: Reverse transcription used primers in the TCR alpha and beta constant regions.

The cDNA 3' end received a ligated oligonucleotide with a UMI. First-round PCR used around 4 cycles and beta primers RC1.1 and RC1.2 covering TRBC1 and TRBC2. TCRdb independently ran MiXCR on the UMI-ligation and nested PCR reads; one entry per CDR3 protein. The profile covers some 43,000 distinct CDR3 sequences, with about 17% appearing a single time and roughly two fifths taken by the ten largest. The specimen was PBMCs spiked with cells of the T cell clone KT2. Receptors were obtained from a human donor.

This clonotype showed up just a few times. The chain links TRBV4-1 to TRBJ2-5, with D hard to call. The CDR3 is 13 amino acids. CDR1 and CDR2 from the germline V gene are MGHRA and YSYEKL. V lost 1 base and J 6 bases, leaving 9 bases between the germline ends. CDR3 loop: CASSQVRGKTQYF. In DNA form, the CDR3 reads TGCGCCAGCAGCCAAGTGCGCGGAAAGACCCAGTACTTC.

This clonotype has more than one count but fewer than ten. The chain has TRBV6-6 and TRBJ1-5, with a tentative D call TRBD1 (5 bases). CDR1 is MNHNY, CDR2 SVGAGI, per germline (reference sequence). The CDR3 loop spans 14 amino acids. Trimming took 4 bases from V and 5 from J, leaving 12 bases between them. CDR3 DNA: TGTGCCAGCAGTTTAAGAAGACAGCATCAGCCCCAGCATTTT. It translates to CASSLRRQHQPQHF.

This chain uses TRBV29-1 with TRBJ2-7; D is perhaps TRBD1 (5 bases). Germline V CDR1 and CDR2: SQVTM, ANQGSEA. CDR3 length equals 12 residues. V lost 5 bases and J lost 0, with 8 bases in between. The CDR3 DNA follows: TGCAGCGTTCGACAGTCCTCCTACGAGCAGTACTTC. This translates into CSVRQSSYEQYF.

The chain carries TRBV6-6 and TRBJ2-7, with no clear D. Germline assignment: CDR1 MNHNY and CDR2 SVGAGI (reference sequence). V lost 2 bases, J lost 6 bases, and 11 bases lay in between. This CDR3 region has 13 residues. The CDR3 sequence is CASSYPPVFEQYF. The CDR3 nucleotides are TGTGCCAGCAGTTACCCCCCGGTTTTCGAGCAGTACTTC.

This clonotype occurred a few times. J is TRBJ2-3 and V is TRBV11-2, with D possibly matching TRBD2 (7 bases). This CDR3 is 15 amino acids long. In germline, CDR1 is SGHAT, CDR2 FQNNGV. The germline V and J ends were trimmed by 5 bases and 4 bases, with 16 bases remaining between them. The CDR3: CASSQIGGAADTQYF. CDR3 in DNA: TGTGCCAGCAGCCAAATAGGGGGGGCGGCAGATACGCAGTATTTT.